This T cell receptor beta chain derives from a study of cytotoxic CD8 clonotypes in ibrutinib-treated CLL (dated by TCRdb to the early 2020s). For the wider study: The cohort included roughly 15 treatment-naive and roughly 10 relapsed/refractory patients; under 18 were IGHV unmutated. Responses were partial in around 24 patients and complete in 2; after median about 70 months follow-up, roughly 15 stayed in remission and roughly twelve progressed. Response samples were taken after a median of around 13 months on treatment, ranging from roughly 6 to 36 months. Samples averaged about 260,000 productive templates and around 91,000 productive rearrangements. Longitudinal samples were available for about 30% of the roughly 86 trial participants. Cryopreserved peripheral blood mononuclear cells were obtained prior to treatment, at the time of response, and at either disease progression or sustained remission. Points the paper makes about the study in general: Sustained-remission and progressing patients did not have matched sampling times, and lymph node repertoires were not examined. Baseline clonality was found to be higher than that of age-matched healthy donors and was strongly correlated with circulating CD8+ T-cell counts. Public clonotypes were found to be uncommon and were observed to contract or remain stable during treatment; the increase in clonality was shown to reflect expansion of private clonotypes at ibrutinib response. Clonality increased at ibrutinib response, stayed stable in sustained remission, and fell back toward baseline at progression.

As to this clone: Its antigen has not been determined. Base qualities are not recorded, but no much larger clone differs from it by a single base.

The goal of deep resolution MiSeq sequencing was a depth between 1 in 1 million and 1 in 200,000 T cells, and coverage averaged 10x per clonotype. The immunoSEQ hsTCRB Kit was used to generate TCR beta libraries. As for how the authors treated the data: The data were analyzed with ImmunoSEQ Analyzer and ImmunoSEQ Data Assistant, and V, D and J gene assignments followed IMGT definitions. Clonality, which ranges from 0 to 1, was calculated by subtracting the normalized Shannon entropy of productive rearrangement frequencies from one. Public clonotype analysis was restricted to overrepresented clonotypes comprising at least 0.05% of each patient's repertoire. Repertoires from roughly 13 age-matched healthy donors in immuneACCESS were used as clonality controls. In its TCRdb copy, this immuneACCESS table keeps in-frame sequences only and misses some clones. Where compared with another copy, unresolved V genes explain less than half of these, and the others have no known cause. V and J calls plus clone size are reproduced from that table; the DNA served to infer D and trimming. The sample yields 26,000 or so clones; about three fifths were counted once. The ten largest clonotypes hold about 15% of the sample.

For TCR beta library preparation, about 2 micrograms of genomic DNA were isolated from cryopreserved PBMCs. Longitudinal blood samples from CLL patients on ibrutinib monotherapy underwent high-throughput TCR beta sequencing. The patients took part in an open-label, single-center phase 2 trial of ibrutinib monotherapy. From a lookup of the germline V gene, CDR1 and CDR2 are MGHRA and YSYEKL. From the cysteine through the phenylalanine, the CDR3 covers 19 amino acids. Of the read, only the CDR3 DNA is kept; its 57 bases are in frame from base 1. V is clipped by 3 bases and J by 5 bases, and the sequence between their germline boundaries is 23 bases long.

Sequenced material: PBMCs, taken before ibrutinib treatment. The sequence links TRBV4-1 to TRBJ1-6; TRBD1 is a possible D gene, resting on 6 matching bases. The clonotype was recovered from a human donor with chronic lymphocytic leukemia. The CDR3: CASSQKILGAIGHNSPLHF. The DNA reads as follows: TGCGCCAGCAGCCAGAAAATATTGGGGGCGATAGGGCATAATTCACCCCTCCACTTT.